This T cell receptor (beta chain) originates from a study of blood T cells in healthy people across ages. The donors, healthy Caucasians from Russia, were aged about 6 to 100. The CDR3 length is 13 residues. CDR1 is SGHVS and CDR2 is FQNEAQ in the germline V gene. The second PCR ran roughly 6 to 11 cycles with a sample-barcoded 5' primer and J-beta primers. TCRdb itself ran the 5' RACE reads through MiXCR, one entry per CDR3 protein. The data contain around 670,000 distinct CDR3 sequences, 25% to 35% of them singletons. The chain employs TRBV7-8 and TRBJ2-3; D uncertain. The receptor was derived from a woman older than 75 in good health. The sequenced sample was blood. The CDR3 reads CANIPASTDTQYF. CDR3 DNA sequence: TGTGCTAACATCCCGGCTAGCACAGATACGCAGTATTTT.